Presented here are 10 T cell receptor beta chains from one specimen sequenced in a study of PD-L1 blockade in urothelial cancer. Time point: peripheral blood 6 weeks after treatment start. Method: immunoSEQ multiplex PCR; TCRdb's copy keeps in-frame clones and lacks some. Here the sample spans more than 90,000 clones, less than 90% being singletons. Sequencing was performed on PBMCs, taken around atezolizumab (anti-PD-L1) treatment. All receptors come from a man in his sixties or seventies with urothelial cancer.

The V and J genes are TRBV7-2 and TRBJ2-2, with 8 bases matching TRBD2. In germline, CDR1 is SGHTA, CDR2 FQGNSA. Trimming cost V 6 bases and J 4 bases; bases outside gene matches: 4. The CDR3 spans 14 residues. CDR3 sequence: CASREAGGTGELFF. CDR3 nucleotides: TGTGCCAGCAGGGAGGCGGGGGGCACCGGGGAGCTGTTTTTT.

The V call is TRBV19, the J call TRBJ1-1; D call uncertain. This CDR3 has 13 amino acids. V was shortened by 1 base and J by 1 base, with 4 bases between the two germline ends. Germline V gene lookup returns CDR1 LNHDA and CDR2 SQIVND (reference sequence). The DNA of the CDR3 is TGTGCCAGTAGTATAGTACAGAACACTGAAGCTTTCTTT. Its translation is CASSIVQNTEAFF.

The rearrangement uses TRBV6-1 and TRBJ2-1; 9 nucleotides align to TRBD1. This CDR3 contains 18 residues. The germline CDR1 and CDR2 sequences are MNHNS and SASEGT. V gave up 4 bases and J gave up 4 bases; unmatched junction bases: 14. CDR3 nucleotide sequence: TGTGCCAGCAGTGCACAGGGGGCAGGCGTTGGGTCATACAATGAGCAGTTCTTC. Encoded protein: CASSAQGAGVGSYNEQFF.

V is TRBV2 and J is TRBJ2-5; the match to TRBD2 covers 7 bases. Germline assignment: CDR1 SNHLY and CDR2 FYNNEI. With V trimmed by 7 bases and J by 5 bases, 10 bases remained unmatched. The CDR3 runs 14 residues. CDR3 nucleotides: TGTGCCAGCAACCCGACCGGGGAGGGGGAGACCCAGTACTTC. This gives the protein CASNPTGEGETQYF.

V usage is TRBV7-9 and J usage is TRBJ2-1; 7 positions match TRBD1. This CDR3 spans 14 amino acids. Germline V lookup: CDR1 SEHNR, CDR2 FQNEAQ (reference sequence). V gave up 8 bases and J gave up 0 bases; unmatched junction bases: 4. CDR3 nucleotides: TGTGCCAGCGGACAGGCGACCTCCTACAATGAGCAGTTCTTC. As protein: CASGQATSYNEQFF.

The chain uses TRBV7-3 and TRBJ2-3, with D tentatively TRBD1 (6 bases). The CDR3 is made up of 16 amino acids. Trimming took 5 bases from V and 1 from J, leaving 16 bases between them. Germline loops: CDR1 SGHTA, CDR2 FQGTGA. The CDR3, as DNA: TGTGCCAGCAGCATCACTCCGGGACATCGCACAGATACGCAGTATTTT. Translated, it gives CASSITPGHRTDTQYF.

The rearrangement uses TRBV2 and TRBJ2-7; 7 nucleotides align to TRBD1. Germline CDR1 reads SNHLY; CDR2 reads FYNNEI. The length of the CDR3 is 15 residues. Unmatched junction bases numbered 9, after V lost 3 bases and J lost 4 bases. CDR3: CASSEGRQGTYEQYF. The DNA of the CDR3 is TGTGCCAGCAGTGAGGGGAGACAGGGTACGTACGAGCAGTACTTC.

V and J are TRBV7-6 and TRBJ1-6, with D perhaps TRBD1 (6 bases). The CDR3 length is 15 residues. Germline values: CDR1 SGHVS, CDR2 FNYEAQ. Trimming took 5 bases from V and 8 from J, leaving 16 bases between them. The CDR3 loop reads CASSLRPGVDSPLHF. The DNA for the CDR3 is TGTGCCAGCAGCCTCAGGCCAGGGGTAGATTCACCCCTCCACTTT.

This clone was seen only once. In the same sample, other DNA sequences code for this CDR3. The chain carries TRBV5-5 and TRBJ2-7, with TRBD1 matching over 10 bases. The CDR3 is 14 residues long. CDR1 is SGHKS, CDR2 YYEKEE, per germline (reference sequence). V shed 2 bases, J shed 2 bases, and the junction held 1 base outside the gene matches. The CDR3 here is CASSLGQGAYEQYF. The CDR3 DNA is TGTGCCAGCAGCTTAGGACAGGGGGCCTACGAGCAGTACTTC.

J is TRBJ1-3 and V is TRBV10-1; 7 nucleotides line up with TRBD1. The CDR3 is 14 residues long. CDR1 and CDR2 (germline): WNHNN, SYGVQD (reference sequence). Trimming cost V 7 bases and J 4 bases; bases outside gene matches: 7. Here the CDR3 reads CASMGRGRGNTIYF. CDR3 coding DNA: TGCGCCAGCATGGGCAGGGGGAGGGGAAACACCATATATTTT.